This T cell receptor (beta chain) was obtained from a study of T cells in women clearing cervical HPV infection. Study as a whole: With HLA typing for only a few women, HLA confounding remains possible.

Study outcomes and limitations: CIN3+ cases had significantly higher TCR repertoire richness than controls, but evenness did not differ.

A word on this clone: Its specificity is not known. The read halts 3 residues ahead of the CDR3 end, with the missing end drawn from the germline J gene.

The germline CDR1 and CDR2 sequences are SGHRS and YFSETQ. The CDR3 is 14 residues long. V gave up 2 bases and J gave up 3 bases; unmatched junction bases: 2. TCRdb's copy holds only in-frame clones and misses some; the assay was immunoSEQ multiplex PCR. Its table records 35,000 to 45,000 clones. The specimen was blood buffy coat. This rearrangement joins TRBV5-1 to TRBJ2-7; 10 positions agree with TRBD2. The clonotype comes from a woman between 18 and 70 years old with a cervical HPV16 infection that either progressed to CIN3+ or cleared (not recorded which). The CDR3 DNA, read in part, is TGCGCCAGCAGCTTCAAGCGGGAGGGCTACGAG. It yields the protein CASSFKREGYE. The whole CDR3 sequence reads CASSFKREGYEQYF.